This T cell receptor (beta chain) derives from a study of cytomegalovirus exposure and HLA in healthy donors. This clone was recorded once. Its antigen is not identified. PCR employed 60 Vbeta and 13 Jbeta primers. Original processing notes: Later work found around 80 million unique TCR beta chains, with about 10 million shared. Clones were read by immunoSEQ multiplex PCR, and TCRdb kept only the in-frame ones, dropping some. V and J calls and clone size are given by that table; D and trimming were obtained from the DNA. The data contain roughly 140,000 clones, around four fifths of them singletons. The CDR3 totals 14 residues. Germline values: CDR1 SNHLY, CDR2 FYNNEI. Trimming took off 4 bases at V and 2 bases at J, with 9 bases between the two ends. Study-level findings and limits: The study dropped some indistinguishable V segments, TRBV6-2 and TRBV6-3 among them. Beyond CMV serostatus, there was no information to go on about immune exposure. The study put under 200 TCR beta chains on its list as cytomegalovirus-associated.

The sequence derives from a young man in good health and CMV-seronegative. The specimen was PBMCs. V and J are TRBV2 and TRBJ1-5; tentative D call: TRBD1 (5 bases). CDR3 bases: TGTGCCAGCAGTGTGGGGCAGGGCAATCAGCCCCAGCATTTT. Amino acid sequence: CASSVGQGNQPQHF.